Shown below are 14 T cell receptor beta chains from a single sample sequenced in a study of blood T cell repertoires in COVID-19. Measured with immunoSEQ multiplex PCR; TCRdb has only the in-frame clones, and not every one. The sample shows some 240,000 clones, 82% of them seen only once. The sample was peripheral blood. The receptors here all came from a woman aged 55 to 70 with active or convalescent COVID-19.

This clone was seen just once. This chain links TRBV19 with TRBJ1-6; 8 positions agree with TRBD1. This CDR3 has 14 amino acids. V was clipped by 6 bases and J by 7 bases; unmatched bases: 5. CDR1 LNHDA and CDR2 SQIVND come from the germline V gene (reference sequence). The CDR3 DNA follows: TGTGCCAGTAGCGGACAGGGTGACAATTCACCCCTCCACTTT. Protein: CASSGQGDNSPLHF. The whole variable domain, filled in from reference TRBV19 and TRBJ1-6, reads DGGITQSPKYLFRKEGQNVTLSCEQNLNHDAMYWYRQDPGQGLRLIYYSQIVNDFQKGDIAEGYSVSREKKESFPLTVTSAQKNPTAFYLCASSGQGDNSPLHFGNGTRLTVT.

The chain combines TRBV27 with TRBJ1-2; D possibly corresponds to TRBD1 (5 bases). The germline gives CDR1 MNHEY, CDR2 SMNVEV (reference sequence). The CDR3 has 14 amino acids. Trimming shortened V by 6 bases and J by 4 bases, and 15 bases separated the two germline ends. CDR3 sequence: CASSPRQFSYGYTF. The CDR3 nucleotides are TGTGCCAGCAGCCCGAGACAGTTTTCCTATGGCTACACCTTC.

The chain uses TRBV7-8 and TRBJ1-1; D is perhaps TRBD1 (5 bases). The ends were cut back, 6 bases at V and 2 bases at J, with 16 bases in the middle. Germline V gene data show CDR1 as SGHVS and CDR2 as FQNEAQ. The CDR3 is 15 residues long. CDR3 sequence: CASRGPTAINTEAFF. CDR3 DNA: TGTGCCAGCAGAGGACCGACAGCGATCAACACTGAAGCTTTCTTT.

This chain links TRBV5-1 with TRBJ2-1, with 8 positions matching TRBD2. The CDR3 has 18 amino acids. Germline V CDR1 and CDR2: SGHRS, YFSETQ. The V and J ends lost 1 base and 2 bases, in that order; junction bases with no gene match: 11. CDR3 nucleotide sequence: TGCGCCAGCAGCTTGCTGGCGGGGGGCCCTGGAACCTACAATGAGCAGTTCTTC. Translating gives CASSLLAGGPGTYNEQFF.

This rearrangement joins TRBV29-1 to TRBJ2-7, with D perhaps matching TRBD1 (6 bases). Germline V gene data show CDR1 as SQVTM and CDR2 as ANQGSEA. The V end lost 3 bases, the J end lost 0 bases, and 9 bases lay between the germline ends. The CDR3 length is 13 residues. For the CDR3, the DNA is TGCAGCGTTGATGGGGGCAGCTCCTACGAGCAGTACTTC. Its translation is CSVDGGSSYEQYF.

The V gene is TRBV20-1, the J gene TRBJ1-3; D call uncertain. The V end lost 2 bases, the J end lost 8 bases, and 7 bases lay between the germline ends. Germline V gene lookup returns CDR1 DFQATT and CDR2 SNEGSKA (reference sequence). The CDR3 has 11 amino acids. CDR3 nucleotides: TGCAGTGCTAGATTAAGCCACACCATATATTTT. This gives the protein CSARLSHTIYF.

The V call is TRBV19, the J call TRBJ2-7, with 9 bases fitting TRBD1. J gave up 3 bases and V 2 bases, and 5 bases lay outside the gene matches. The CDR3 length is 15 residues. Germline assignment: CDR1 LNHDA and CDR2 SQIVND (reference sequence). This chain's CDR3 is CASSISGQGGYEQYF. The CDR3 DNA is TGTGCCAGTAGTATATCGGGACAGGGAGGCTACGAGCAGTACTTC.

This rearrangement joins TRBV7-6 to TRBJ2-1, with 12 bases identical to TRBD2. V was pared by 2 bases and J by 0 bases, with 11 bases of the junction left unmatched. The CDR3 runs 20 residues. The V gene's germline CDR1 is SGHVS and CDR2 FNYEAQ. The CDR3 spells CASSLQVGLAGPNSYNEQFF. The CDR3 DNA reads TGTGCCAGCAGCTTACAAGTTGGACTAGCGGGGCCTAACTCCTACAATGAGCAGTTCTTC.

This chain connects TRBV5-1 to TRBJ2-2; 8 positions agree with TRBD2. The germline gives CDR1 SGHRS, CDR2 YFSETQ. The V and J ends lost 4 bases and 3 bases, in that order; junction bases with no gene match: 5. The CDR3 has 15 amino acids. The CDR3 loop reads CASSTGTRDTGELFF. The CDR3 bases are TGCGCCAGCAGCACCGGGACTAGGGACACCGGGGAGCTGTTTTTT. Variable domain in full (rest from reference TRBV5-1 and TRBJ2-2): KAGVTQTPRYLIKTRGQQVTLSCSPISGHRSVSWYQQTPGQGLQFLFEYFSETQRNKGNFPGRFSGRQFSNSRSEMNVSTLELGDSALYLCASSTGTRDTGELFFGEGSRLTVL.

V is TRBV21-1 and J is TRBJ2-5; the table's D call, TRBD2, was not checked against the DNA. TRBV21-1 is tagged as a pseudogene. CDR3 length: 16 amino acids. The CDR3 nucleotides are TGTGCCAGCAGCAAAGGGCGCCGGGAAGGAGAAGAGACCCAGTACTTC. It specifies CASSKGRREGEETQYF.

The chain uses TRBV6-5 and TRBJ1-1, with 9 positions matching TRBD1. CDR3 length: 13 amino acids. V was clipped by 6 bases and J by 9 bases; unmatched bases: 8. Germline V gene lookup returns CDR1 MNHEY and CDR2 SVGAGI. Here the CDR3 reads CASSPGQGFKAFF. CDR3 DNA: TGTGCCAGCAGCCCCGGACAGGGGTTCAAAGCTTTCTTT.

In this sample, this clone turned up a few times. V is TRBV7-9 and J is TRBJ1-6; weak D call: TRBD1 (5 bases). The CDR3 has 15 residues. The ends were cut back, 6 bases at V and 7 bases at J, with 16 bases in the middle. The V gene's germline CDR1 is SEHNR and CDR2 FQNEAQ (reference sequence). The DNA for the CDR3 is TGTGCCAGCAGGGCTGCTGGGGAGGGGAATTCACCCCTCCACTTT. It codes for CASRAAGEGNSPLHF.

The genes are TRBV18 and TRBJ1-6; D not certain. The CDR3 is made up of 13 amino acids. The germline gives CDR1 KGHSH, CDR2 LQKENI. V was shortened by 6 bases and J by 10 bases, with 13 bases between the two germline ends. The CDR3 nucleotides are TGTGCCAGCTCCCCCAGCATGGGCTCACCCCTCCACTTT. It specifies CASSPSMGSPLHF. Variable domain in full (rest from reference TRBV18 and TRBJ1-6): NAGVMQNPRHLVRRRGQEARLRCSPMKGHSHVYWYRQLPEEGLKFMVYLQKENIIDESGMPKERFSAEFPKEGPSILRIQQVVRGDSAAYFCASSPSMGSPLHFGNGTRLTVT.

The genes are TRBV6-2 or TRBV6-3 and TRBJ1-6; tentatively, D is TRBD1 (6 bases). Trimming pared 2 bases from V and 8 bases from J, leaving 19 bases between. Germline assignment: CDR1 MNHEY and CDR2 SVGEGT. The CDR3 contains 17 residues. As DNA, the CDR3 is TGTGCCAGCAGTTACAACAGGGAAAGGCTCTGGGATTCACCCCTCCACTTT. Residues: CASSYNRERLWDSPLHF.